Below are 18 T cell receptor beta chains sequenced from a single sample in a study of shared T cell receptors in the human thymus. Here immunoSEQ multiplex PCR was the method, and the copy in TCRdb shows in-frame clones only, minus some. The sample records some 760,000 clones, approximately 85% being singletons. These same data were also listed under a study on human thymus T cells.

Specimen: thymocytes. These receptors came from a girl under three years old with a congenital heart defect.

The chain has TRBV11-3 and TRBJ2-7, with 9 nucleotides matching TRBD1. The CDR3 has 15 amino acids. The germline CDR1 and CDR2 sequences are SGHNT and YENEEA. The junction had 11 bases not matched to a gene; V was cut back by 6 bases and J by 5 bases. The DNA of the CDR3 is TGTGCCAGCAGGCCAACGGACAGGGGAGCTGACGAGCAGTACTTC. Amino acid sequence: CASRPTDRGADEQYF.

The chain uses TRBV9 and TRBJ2-3, with 10 bases aligning to TRBD2. Germline trimming cut 6 bases from V and 0 bases from J; bases unmatched to any gene: 4. Germline CDR1 SGDLS, CDR2 YYNGEE. This CDR3 has 15 residues. DNA of the CDR3: TGTGCCAGCACCCGGACTAGCGGAAGCACAGATACGCAGTATTTT. Translated, it gives CASTRTSGSTDTQYF. Filled out from reference TRBV9 and TRBJ2-3, the complete variable domain reads DSGVTQTPKHLITATGQRVTLRCSPRSGDLSVYWYQQSLDQGLQFLIQYYNGEERAKGNILERFSAQQFPDLHSELNLSSLELGDSALYFCASTRTSGSTDTQYFGPGTRLTVL.

V gene TRBV11-2 combines with J gene TRBJ1-2; 7 bases match TRBD1. The germline V gene has CDR1 SGHAT and CDR2 FQNNGV. V lost 3 bases to trimming and J lost 6 bases; unmatched junction nucleotides: 1. The CDR3 contains 12 residues. The CDR3 sequence: CASSLTGNGYTF. CDR3 sequence (DNA): TGTGCCAGCAGCTTGACAGGGAATGGCTACACCTTC.

The rearrangement links TRBV28 to TRBJ1-2; D ambiguous. V lost 6 bases, J lost 8 bases, and 13 bases lay in between. The V gene's germline CDR1 is MDHEN and CDR2 SYDVKM. The CDR3 is 12 residues long. DNA for the CDR3: TGTGCCAGCAGCCCAATACGGAGGGGCTACACCTTC. Encoded protein: CASSPIRRGYTF.

This clone appeared a few times. The rearrangement joins TRBV20-1 to TRBJ2-7; possibly TRBD2 for D (5 bases). Germline CDR1 DFQATT, CDR2 SNEGSKA (reference sequence). Trimming cost V 6 bases and J 2 bases, with 5 bases left between them. The CDR3 extends over 10 amino acids. CDR3 amino acids: CSAGTYEQYF. CDR3 nucleotide sequence: TGCAGTGCCGGGACCTACGAGCAGTACTTC.

This sequence joins TRBV28 and TRBJ1-5, with D perhaps TRBD1 (5 bases). The V and J ends lost 7 bases and 3 bases respectively, with 13 bases between them. The CDR3 sequence is 14 residues long. Germline CDR1 reads MDHEN; CDR2 reads SYDVKM. The CDR3 is CASKGTGVNQPQHF. Here the CDR3 DNA reads TGTGCCAGCAAGGGCACGGGGGTCAATCAGCCCCAGCATTTT.

In its sample, this clone was seen once. J is TRBJ1-1 and V is TRBV27; tentative D call: TRBD1 (6 bases). The CDR3 length is 15 residues. Per the germline V gene, CDR1 is MNHEY and CDR2 is SMNVEV (reference sequence). V was cut by 4 bases and J by 2 bases, with 14 bases left in between. This CDR3 reads CASSSTGMGNTEAFF. The CDR3 nucleotides are TGTGCCAGCAGTTCTACAGGGATGGGAAACACTGAAGCTTTCTTT.

The rearrangement joins TRBV5-8 to TRBJ1-1; D uncertain. V was pared by 0 bases and J by 2 bases, with 5 bases between. The CDR3 runs to 13 residues. CDR1 and CDR2 from the germline V gene are SGHTS and YDEGEE. The CDR3 nucleotides are TGTGCCAGCAGCTTGGCGGGTAACACTGAAGCTTTCTTT. It is translated as CASSLAGNTEAFF.

V gene TRBV5-4 combines with J gene TRBJ2-1; tentative D call: TRBD2 (6 bases). Trimming left V 3 bases short and J 5 bases short, with 15 bases between. The germline CDR1 and CDR2 sequences are SGHNT and YYREEE (reference sequence). This CDR3 contains 15 residues. The CDR3, as DNA: TGTGCCAGCAGCTGGGGAGGCAACACACACAATGAGCAGTTCTTC. Translated, it gives CASSWGGNTHNEQFF.

This chain joins TRBV5-4 and TRBJ1-3, with a possible D match to TRBD1 (6 bases). V was pared by 4 bases and J by 0 bases, with 14 bases between. The CDR3 extends over 16 amino acids. Germline values: CDR1 SGHNT, CDR2 YYREEE (reference sequence). This CDR3 is CASSEKTGNSGNTIYF. CDR3 coding DNA: TGTGCCAGCAGCGAGAAAACAGGGAACTCTGGAAACACCATATATTTT.

The chain combines TRBV15 with TRBJ1-1; 7 bases map to TRBD1. Germline V gene lookup returns CDR1 LNHNV and CDR2 YYDKDF (reference sequence). The CDR3 runs 14 residues. Trimming removed 5 bases from V and 3 bases from J; junction bases left unmatched: 6. The CDR3 is CATSPRDSDTEAFF. CDR3 in DNA: TGTGCCACCAGCCCCCGGGACAGCGACACTGAAGCTTTCTTT.

The J gene is TRBJ2-2, the V gene TRBV2; D perhaps matches TRBD1 (7 bases). The germline CDR1 and CDR2 sequences are SNHLY and FYNNEI. V was pared by 0 bases and J by 5 bases, with 16 bases between. The CDR3 spans 17 residues. The DNA for the CDR3 is TGTGCCAGCAGTGAAGCGCGGCAGGGGGAGGAAACCGGGGAGCTGTTTTTT. It specifies CASSEARQGEETGELFF. Combining the CDR3 with reference TRBV2 and TRBJ2-2 gives the whole variable domain EPEVTQTPSHQVTQMGQEVILRCVPISNHLYFYWYRQILGQKVEFLVSFYNNEISEKSEIFDDQFSVERPDGSNFTLKIRSTKLEDSAMYFCASSEARQGEETGELFFGEGSRLTVL.

This clone showed up just a few times. The chain uses TRBV5-6 and TRBJ1-3, with unresolved D. Germline CDR1 and CDR2: SGHDT and YYEEEE. This CDR3 is built from 16 residues. V shed 2 bases and J shed 0 bases, with 12 bases lying between them. The CDR3 spells CASSFNPGSSGNTIYF. The CDR3 bases are TGTGCCAGCAGCTTTAACCCCGGGAGCTCTGGAAACACCATATATTTT.

V gene TRBV11-2 combines with J gene TRBJ2-3, with D tentatively TRBD2 (5 bases). Germline V gene data show CDR1 as SGHAT and CDR2 as FQNNGV. The CDR3 length is 14 residues. V shed 7 bases and J shed 4 bases, with 15 bases lying between them. The CDR3 coding sequence is TGTGCCAGCACCCACCGATTCGGGGCAGATACGCAGTATTTT. Translation gives CASTHRFGADTQYF.

This chain joins TRBV6-1 and TRBJ1-6; 8 nucleotides align to TRBD1. The ends lost 6 bases at V and 5 bases at J; junction bases unmatched: 6. Germline CDR1 and CDR2: MNHNS and SASEGT. CDR3 length: 15 amino acids. The CDR3 spells CASSRQGKHNSPLHF. The CDR3 nucleotides are TGTGCCAGCAGCAGACAGGGGAAACATAATTCACCCCTCCACTTT.

J is TRBJ2-7 and V is TRBV5-4; 9 bases line up with TRBD1. This CDR3 has 14 amino acids. Unmatched junction bases numbered 10, after V lost 7 bases and J lost 5 bases. Per the germline V gene, CDR1 is SGHNT and CDR2 is YYREEE (reference sequence). CDR3 nucleotides: TGTGCCAGCCGGAACCGGGACAGGGCCCACGAGCAGTACTTC. Its translation is CASRNRDRAHEQYF.

J is TRBJ1-3 and V is TRBV9; D is perhaps TRBD1 (5 bases). CDR3 length equals 17 residues. CDR1 is SGDLS and CDR2 is YYNGEE in the germline V gene. With 4 bases removed from V and 4 bases from J, the gap between germline ends came to 21 bases. CDR3 protein: CASSRWKVGGAGNTIYF. The DNA of the CDR3 is TGTGCCAGCAGCCGATGGAAAGTCGGGGGAGCCGGAAACACCATATATTTT.

This clone was seen a handful of times. This rearrangement joins TRBV6-1 to TRBJ1-3; D call uncertain. The CDR3 contains 17 residues. The V end was cut by 5 bases, the J end by 0 bases, with 17 bases between. Germline assignment: CDR1 MNHNS and CDR2 SASEGT. CDR3 sequence: CASSKGDGPGSGNTIYF. CDR3 bases: TGTGCCAGCAGTAAAGGAGACGGCCCGGGCTCTGGAAACACCATATATTTT.